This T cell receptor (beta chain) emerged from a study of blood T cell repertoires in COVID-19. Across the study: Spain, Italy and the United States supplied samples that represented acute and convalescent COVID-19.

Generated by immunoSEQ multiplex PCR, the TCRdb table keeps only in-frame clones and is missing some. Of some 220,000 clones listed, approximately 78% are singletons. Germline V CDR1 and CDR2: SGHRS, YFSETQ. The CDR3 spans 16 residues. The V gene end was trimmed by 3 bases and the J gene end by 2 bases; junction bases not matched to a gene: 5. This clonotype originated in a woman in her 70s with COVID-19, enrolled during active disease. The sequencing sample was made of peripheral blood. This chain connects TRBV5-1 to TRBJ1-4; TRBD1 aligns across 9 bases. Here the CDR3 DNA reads TGCGCCAGCAGCTCTATGACAGGGGGGACTAATGAAAAACTGTTTTTT. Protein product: CASSSMTGGTNEKLFF.